The 11 T cell receptor beta chains below were found in one sample sequenced in a study of human T cells and chemical hapten exposure (dated by TCRdb to the early 2020s). The sample's time point, from its label and the paper: patch test 3, about 24 weeks after DPC sensitization. The treatment or condition label for this specimen denotes: therapeutic diphenylcyclopropenone sensitization with weekly scalp DPC. The library was obtained by RACE. The run used a NextSeq 500. Through fastp at Q25 and MiXCR, TCRdb rebuilt clones from the public reads, retaining in-frame beta chains. Identical CDR3 proteins give one entry, which carries the most common genes and DNA. This sample is represented by some 180,000 distinct CDR3 sequences; roughly a quarter of them were singletons. The top ten clonotypes cover 2.5% of the sample. The sequencing used whole blood, collected in connection with sensitization to the hapten diphenylcyclopropenone (DPC). These receptors originate from a woman in her forties with alopecia areata. Some clones in this sample may be carry-over from other donors' samples.

The chain recombines TRBV9 with TRBJ2-3, with 10 bases that match TRBD2. Germline values: CDR1 SGDLS, CDR2 YYNGEE. This CDR3 has 16 residues. V shed 0 bases and J 6 bases; nucleotides not matched to a gene: 7. CDR3 sequence: CASSVGTSGGLDTQYF. CDR3 nucleotide sequence: TGTGCCAGCAGCGTAGGGACTAGCGGAGGCTTGGATACGCAGTATTTT.

The rearrangement uses TRBV7-9 and TRBJ1-2; the match to TRBD1 covers 7 bases. The CDR3 spans 13 residues. The junction had 4 bases not matched to a gene; V was cut back by 5 bases and J by 4 bases. Germline lookup yields CDR1 SEHNR and CDR2 FQNEAQ (reference sequence). CDR3 residues: CASSKGQVYGYTF. CDR3 coding DNA: TGTGCCAGCAGCAAAGGACAGGTCTATGGCTACACCTTC.

This clonotype was seen a handful of times. The V gene is TRBV6-2 or TRBV6-3, the J gene TRBJ1-5, with D possibly TRBD1 on 5 matching bases. Germline V CDR1 and CDR2: MNHEY, SVGEGT. V lost 5 bases to trimming and J lost 7 bases, with 9 bases between them. The CDR3 is 12 amino acids. CDR3 nucleotides: TGTGCCAGCAGTCCCAGGGAACAGCCCCAGCATTTT. This gives the protein CASSPREQPQHF.

In this sample, this clonotype turned up a few times. The V and J genes are TRBV20-1 and TRBJ1-1; D unresolved. The CDR3 totals 13 residues. CDR1 DFQATT and CDR2 SNEGSKA come from the germline V gene (reference sequence). With 5 bases removed from V and 1 base from J, the gap between germline ends came to 11 bases. The CDR3 DNA sequence: TGCAGTGCTCGTCTGGTACCGAACACTGAAGCTTTCTTT. Protein product: CSARLVPNTEAFF.

This clonotype turned up a few times. The V gene is TRBV20-1, the J gene TRBJ1-1, with a possible D match to TRBD1 (5 bases). CDR3 length: 13 amino acids. The germline V gene encodes CDR1 DFQATT and CDR2 SNEGSKA (reference sequence). The V end was cut by 7 bases, the J end by 1 base, with 13 bases between. The CDR3 DNA sequence: TGCAGTGGCGCGGCAGGGACGAACACTGAAGCTTTCTTT. Protein: CSGAAGTNTEAFF.

The chain carries TRBV14 and TRBJ2-5, with D perhaps matching TRBD1 or TRBD2 (5 bases each). This CDR3 region has 14 residues. The V gene's germline CDR1 is SGHDN and CDR2 FVKESK. Trimming removed 4 bases at V and 4 bases at J, with 13 bases between. The CDR3 protein is CASSLQGPGETQYF. CDR3 DNA: TGTGCCAGCAGCCTCCAGGGACCCGGAGAGACCCAGTACTTC.

This clonotype was observed a few times. The chain links TRBV20-1 to TRBJ1-2; D not certain. Germline V CDR1 and CDR2: DFQATT, SNEGSKA (reference sequence). This CDR3 is built from 14 residues. Trimming removed 1 base at V and 1 base at J, with 10 bases between. Here the CDR3 reads CSARVGRFNYGYTF. DNA of the CDR3: TGCAGTGCTAGAGTAGGGCGGTTTAACTATGGCTACACCTTC.

This chain links TRBV27 with TRBJ2-7; D gene ambiguous. The length of the CDR3 is 15 residues. The V and J ends lost 2 bases and 3 bases respectively, with 14 bases between them. In germline, CDR1 is MNHEY, CDR2 SMNVEV (reference sequence). CDR3 coding DNA: TGTGCCAGCAGTTTACCGGTTCCGGTGATCTACGAGCAGTACTTC. Translated, it gives CASSLPVPVIYEQYF.

This clonotype was found many times. CDR3 nucleotides: TGTGCCAGCAGTTTAGGCAGGGGCGGAGACGAGCAGTACTTC. Amino acid sequence: CASSLGRGGDEQYF. The gene calls are TRBV27 and TRBJ2-7; D is possibly TRBD1 (6 bases). This CDR3 has 14 amino acids. In germline, CDR1 is MNHEY, CDR2 SMNVEV (reference sequence). Trimming took off 2 bases at V and 5 bases at J, with 13 bases between the two ends.

This clonotype showed up many times. The V gene is TRBV10-3, the J gene TRBJ2-7; no reliable D call. The germline V gene has CDR1 ENHRY and CDR2 SYGVKD. CDR3 size: 15 residues. V lost 5 bases to trimming and J lost 4 bases, with 18 bases between them. The chain's CDR3 is CAISLDVGPAYEQYF. CDR3 in DNA: TGTGCCATCAGTCTGGACGTGGGTCCAGCGTACGAGCAGTACTTC.

V and J are TRBV4-3 and TRBJ2-7; no reliable D call. This CDR3 is 16 amino acids long. CDR1 LGHNA and CDR2 YSLEER come from the germline V gene. Trimming cost V 0 bases and J 3 bases, with 15 bases left between them. CDR3 nucleotide sequence: TGCGCCAGCAGCCAAGATTTGGCGACCTTAGTCTACGAGCAGTACTTC. It translates to CASSQDLATLVYEQYF.